This TCR beta chain was sequenced for a study of prognosis after radiotherapy for stage I lung cancer (dated by TCRdb to the early 2020s). With respect to the entire study: Approximately 19 stage I NSCLC patients were enrolled in Nanjing, China, between April 2018 and 2019. Around 15 patients presented with newly diagnosed primary stage I lung tumors, and roughly 5 carried oligometastatic NSCLC following surgical resection of the primary tumor. All patients were considered medically inoperable, owing to comorbidities in about 13 and refusal of surgery in seven or eight. The cohort was made up of some twelve men and a handful of women, with a median age of roughly 74 years and an age range of about 50 to 84 years. More than ten patients had adenocarcinoma and six or seven had squamous cell carcinoma as the tumor histology. Image-guided IMRT or VMAT was used to deliver SBRT in 3 to 5 fractions at a biologically effective dose of at least 100 Gy. No patient received concurrent therapy alongside SBRT. After SBRT, distant metastases developed in about 20% of the 19 patients at a median of 7 months, while the remaining 15 patients had no significant progression. Peripheral blood TCR beta repertoires were profiled in stage I NSCLC patients before and after stereotactic body radiotherapy, and the repertoires were related to distant failure. A total of roughly 40 blood samples from some 19 patients were sequenced, with one sample obtained before and one obtained after SBRT for each patient.

No patient had a history of other malignancies or prior chemotherapy or radiotherapy, and all had node-negative disease on CT and PET/CT. At each of two time points, approximately 6.3 milliliters of peripheral venous blood were collected into EDTA tubes. PBMCs were isolated by Ficoll-Paque Plus density-gradient centrifugation. Right after collection, samples were kept at -80 degrees C until analysis. Remarks on this clonotype: The specificity of this receptor is unknown. A read error likely explains this, since a far larger clone differs by one base.

The TCR beta CDR3 region was amplified from genomic DNA by two rounds of multiplex PCR. In the first round of PCR, primers specific to each TRBV and TRBJ gene were used, and the primer sequences are filed in Chinese patent CN105087789A. Universal primers were used in the second round of PCR. The Roche High Pure PCR Template Preparation Kit was used to extract genomic DNA from the frozen PBMCs. Paired-end sequencing with 151 bp reads was performed on the libraries using an Illumina HiSeq 3000. Processing in the source paper ran as follows. CutAdapt was used to discard raw reads that did not contain the multiplex PCR primer sequences. PEAR was used to merge high-quality paired reads into contigs. By aligning each contig to reference sequences, MiXCR assigned the TRB V, D and J gene segments to that contig. To remove sequencing errors, CDR3 sequences were clustered according to base quality and sequence similarity. Shannon entropy normalized by the natural log of productive TCR sequence number was used as the measure of diversity. Clonality was computed as one minus the ratio of Shannon entropy to the natural log of the number of unique clonotypes. Progression-free survival cut-offs for repertoire metrics were chosen using the Youden index of ROC curves, with analyses run in R 3.5.3. In-frame beta chains were kept once TCRdb had trimmed the public reads at Q25 with fastp and called clones with MiXCR. Identical CDR3 proteins give one entry, which carries the most common genes and DNA. It is TCRdb's table, rather than the study itself, that gives the V and J calls and clone size. The sample table lists about 16,000 distinct CDR3 sequences, around 40% of them with a count of one. Together, the top ten hold under 50% of the sample.

V was cut back by 3 bases and J by 4 bases, leaving a gap of 9 bases between them. CDR1 and CDR2 were assigned from the germline V gene as MNHGY and SVAAGI. Measured from the cysteine to the phenylalanine, the CDR3 is 13 residues long. Only the CDR3 DNA is retained, 39 bases long and in frame from the first base. Broad study findings and their caveats: Tumor specificity of expanded TCR clones was not determined. Limitations of the study included a small cohort and short follow-up, and the study findings need independent validation. TRBV and TRBJ usage frequencies reportedly varied with metastasis status, involving two V genes at baseline and nine V and two J genes after SBRT. Post-SBRT Shannon entropy and its change from baseline were lower in patients who developed distant metastases; baseline Shannon entropy was not associated with metastases. None of the reported P values were adjusted for multiple comparisons. After SBRT, the count of unique TCR clones dropped from a median of approximately 10,000 beforehand to nearly 7,000 afterward (Wilcoxon paired P=0.011).

This sequence originates from a donor aged 50 or older with non-small cell lung cancer. This chain joins TRBV6-9 to TRBJ1-1; the D gene remains uncertain. This specimen consisted of PBMCs, obtained before or after stereotactic body radiation therapy (not recorded which). The CDR3: CASSYRTITEAFF. In nucleotide form, the sequence is TGTGCCAGCAGTTACAGGACCATCACTGAAGCTTTCTTT.